This T cell receptor (beta chain) was identified during a study of identical twins. General study results and limits: Twins' surplus sharing was weaker for beta out-of-frame sequences.

Trimming took 5 bases from V and 0 from J, leaving 9 bases between them. In germline, CDR1 is SGHAT, CDR2 FQNNGV. The CDR3 covers 14 residues. This clonotype was recorded a few times. Its antigen is as yet unknown. TCRdb used MiXCR to reprocess the 5' RACE reads, holding one entry per CDR3 protein. The sample lists 400,000 to 550,000 distinct CDR3 sequences, roughly a quarter occurring once. The same data also went into a second study, on T cells expressing NK-cell markers. That publication notes: Sequenced donors, eight in total, included seven who were HCMV-seropositive and one who was seronegative. The CD3+CD56-NKG2C+ fraction of a handful of donors was likewise dominated by these clonotypes.

Source material: CD4+ T cells sorted from blood. The sequence derives from a woman aged 18-35 years in good health. The V gene is TRBV11-2, the J gene TRBJ2-3; TRBD1 or TRBD2 may be the D gene (5 bases each). CDR3 protein: CASSQRGSTDTQYF. The DNA for the CDR3 is TGTGCCAGCAGCCAGAGGGGAAGCACAGATACGCAGTATTTT.